This T cell receptor (beta chain) came from a study of sequential checkpoint blockade in melanoma. The wider study: Patients were randomized 1:1 to nivolumab-then-ipilimumab or ipilimumab-then-nivolumab first-line. Each arm's sequence ended with maintenance nivolumab.

Treatment described: randomized to nivolumab then ipilimumab (arm A) or the reverse (arm B). Measured with immunoSEQ multiplex PCR; TCRdb has only the in-frame clones, and not every one. Of about 12,000 clones in the sample, under 90% are singletons; the top ten hold 7.5%. There are 15 residues in the CDR3. Per the germline V gene, CDR1 is MNHEY and CDR2 is SMNVEV (reference sequence). Trimming left V 3 bases short and J 5 bases short, with 16 bases between. The chain employs TRBV27 and TRBJ1-1, with D uncertain. The clonotype comes from a human donor with melanoma. The sequencing used CD8+ T cells sorted from blood (inferred from file names), collected from a patient given nivolumab and ipilimumab in sequence. Here the CDR3 reads CASSFLPVEGTEAFF. Here the CDR3 DNA reads TGTGCCAGCAGTTTTTTGCCCGTCGAGGGTACTGAAGCTTTCTTT.